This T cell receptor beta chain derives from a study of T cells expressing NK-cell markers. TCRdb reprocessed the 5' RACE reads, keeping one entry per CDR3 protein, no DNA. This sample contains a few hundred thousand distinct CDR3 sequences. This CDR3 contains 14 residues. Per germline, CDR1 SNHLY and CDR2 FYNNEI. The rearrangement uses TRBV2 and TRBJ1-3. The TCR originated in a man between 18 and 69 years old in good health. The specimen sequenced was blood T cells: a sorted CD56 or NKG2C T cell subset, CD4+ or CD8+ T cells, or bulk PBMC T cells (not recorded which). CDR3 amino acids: CASITQGSGNTIYF.